This T cell receptor beta chain stems from a study of T cell responses to AZD1222 COVID-19 vaccine. Study-level results: After two AZD1222 doses, spike-specific TCR breadth and depth rose versus day 0. The number of AZD1222 recipients seropositive at baseline was only five to seven. Spike-wide coverage was observed for vaccine-associated CD4 TCRs, with dominant responses at 160-218 and 743-854. Unmutated regions of variants are reportedly targeted by nearly half of spike-specific TCRs.

Germline V CDR1 and CDR2: MNHEY, SVGEGT. Trimming left V 5 bases short and J 4 bases short, with 11 bases between. There are 13 residues in the CDR3. As for this clone: Its antigen is unidentified.

This table comes from immunoSEQ multiplex PCR, and its TCRdb copy is limited to in-frame clones, with some not included. The sample yields 130,000 to 150,000 clones, more than 85% seen once. Here the sequenced sample was peripheral blood, taken on day 0 of AZD1222 vaccination. The chain is built from TRBV6-2 or TRBV6-3 and TRBJ1-1; no clear D. This receptor was taken from an adult in good health. CDR3 amino acids: CASSPPRGTEAFF. CDR3 nucleotides: TGTGCCAGCAGTCCCCCTCGAGGCACTGAAGCTTTCTTT.